This is a list of T cell receptor beta chains from one sample in a study of type 1 and type 2 diabetes patients. TCRdb re-called the multiplex PCR reads through MiXCR, storing one row per CDR3 protein. The sample has 250,000 to 300,000 distinct CDR3 sequences; around 47% are singletons. The specimen was peripheral blood mononuclear cells (PBMCs). The receptor set was obtained from a man aged 18 to 29 with type 2 diabetes. Both conserved end residues are part of each CDR3. The D gene is left open where the match is weak. The size field is filled for only some rows; it gives once, few, many or a size class.

TRBV19,many,TRBJ1-5,TRBD1,TGTGCCAGCGGGGACAGGGGGCCTAAGCCCCAGCATTTT,CASGDRGPKPQHF
TRBV15,-,TRBJ1-2,TRBD1,TGTGCCACCAGCTTACGGACAGGGACCTATGGCTACACCTTC,CATSLRTGTYGYTF
TRBV10-3,few,TRBJ2-7,TRBD1,TGTGCCATCAGTACTGGACAGGGCTACGAGCAGTACTTC,CAISTGQGYEQYF
TRBV14,-,TRBJ1-1,-,TGTGCCAGCAGCCAAGCGACAGGCCTCGAAGCTTTCTTT,CASSQATGLEAFF
TRBV7-9,-,TRBJ1-2,-,TGTGCCAGTAGTATAGATCAAAAGGGTCGATCTCCTGGCTACACCTTC,CASSIDQKGRSPGYTF
TRBV2,-,TRBJ1-5,TRBD1,TGTGCCAGCAGTGGAGGGGGACAGGGCAATCAGCCCCAGCATTTT,CASSGGGQGNQPQHF
TRBV7-2,-,TRBJ1-4,-,TGTGCCAGCAGCCTCTCGACTTCTTATCGGGCCCAACTGTTTTTT,CASSLSTSYRAQLFF
TRBV30,-,TRBJ1-2,-,TGTGCCTGGAGCCCAGACCGGGGTTCCGGCTACACCTTC,CAWSPDRGSGYTF
TRBV7-2,few,TRBJ1-2,-,TGTGCCAGCAGCTTATCCCCACAGGTGTCGGATGGCTACACCTTC,CASSLSPQVSDGYTF
TRBV7-8,-,TRBJ2-3,TRBD2,TGTGCCAGCTTCAAGGGGCTAGCGGGATCAGATACGCAGTATTTT,CASFKGLAGSDTQYF
TRBV28,-,TRBJ2-5,-,TGTGCCAGCAGGCCAATTGGGGGTTCGAGGGAGACCCAGTACTTC,CASRPIGGSRETQYF
TRBV20-1,few,TRBJ2-3,-,TGCAGTGCTAGAGCCCCGTTAGTACGGACAGATACGCAGTATTTT,CSARAPLVRTDTQYF
TRBV24-1,many,TRBJ2-1,-,TGTGCCACCGGGACAAACAATGAGCAGTTCTTC,CATGTNNEQFF
TRBV3-1,-,TRBJ1-1,-,TGTGCCAGCAGCCATGGTGGTACTGAAGCTTTCTTT,CASSHGGTEAFF
TRBV20-1,-,TRBJ2-5,TRBD2,TGCAGTGCTAGACTAGCGGGGAGGCAAGAGACCCAGTACTTC,CSARLAGRQETQYF
TRBV19,-,TRBJ2-7,-,TGTGCCAGTAGTATAGATCGCTACGAGCAGTACTTC,CASSIDRYEQYF
TRBV28,-,TRBJ2-7,-,TGTGCCAGCGAGTCAGACGTCTCCTACGAGCAGTACTTC,CASESDVSYEQYF
TRBV30,-,TRBJ2-3,TRBD2,TGTGCCTGGAGTGTTGGGAGGGTCGGGGGCACAGATACGCAGTATTTT,CAWSVGRVGGTDTQYF
TRBV20-1,few,TRBJ2-7,-,TGCAGTGCTAGAGACGAATCCTACGAGCAGTACTTC,CSARDESYEQYF
TRBV11-3,-,TRBJ2-5,-,TGTGCCAGCAGCTCAGCTCTAGGGGGAAAGACCCAGTACTTC,CASSSALGGKTQYF
TRBV6-5,-,TRBJ1-5,-,TGTGCCAGCAGTGTAGGTGGTTTTGATCAGCCCCAGCATTTT,CASSVGGFDQPQHF
TRBV28,-,TRBJ2-5,TRBD2,TGTGCCAGCAGTTTTAACCCGGGACTAGCGTCTAAAGAGACCCAGTACTTC,CASSFNPGLASKETQYF
TRBV2,-,TRBJ2-7,-,TGTGCCAGCAGAGTTGGACGGAGCTCCTACGAGCAGTACTTC,CASRVGRSSYEQYF
TRBV7-2,-,TRBJ2-2,TRBD1,TGTGCCAGCAGCCGGGACAGACGTAACACCGGGGAGCTGTTTTTT,CASSRDRRNTGELFF
TRBV9,-,TRBJ2-3,-,TGTGCCAGCAGCGTTGTAGCCATCACAGATACGCAGTATTTT,CASSVVAITDTQYF
TRBV20-1,-,TRBJ2-7,-,TGCAGTGCTGTAAAACGGGACAAGCGCTACGAGCAGTACTTC,CSAVKRDKRYEQYF
TRBV19,-,TRBJ2-7,-,TGTGCCATTCCTCCCTCGGAGGAATTTATGGGATATTACGAGCAGTACTTC,CAIPPSEEFMGYYEQYF
TRBV7-4,-,TRBJ2-1,-,TGTGCCAGCAGCTTGAGACCAGAAGGTAATGAGCAGTTCTTC,CASSLRPEGNEQFF
TRBV6-5,few,TRBJ1-4,-,TGTGCCAGCAGTTACTCAGAAGCAATCGGCGAAAAACTGTTTTTT,CASSYSEAIGEKLFF
TRBV11-2,-,TRBJ2-1,TRBD1,TGTGCCAGCAGCCCCGGGACAGGGGACAATGAGCAGTTCTTC,CASSPGTGDNEQFF
TRBV10-1,many,TRBJ1-2,-,TGCGCCAGCAGTGTAGAGGGGAGATGGGTAGAATTCCTCTATGGCTACACCTTC,CASSVEGRWVEFLYGYTF
TRBV29-1,-,TRBJ1-2,-,TGCAGCGTCGCCCTTGGCTACACCTTC,CSVALGYTF
TRBV13,once,TRBJ1-2,-,TGTGCCAGCAGCCTGGGTAGCGTAAAGTATGGCTACACCTTC,CASSLGSVKYGYTF
TRBV2,-,TRBJ2-1,-,TGTGCCAGCAGTGACGTATACAATGAGCAGTTCTTC,CASSDVYNEQFF
TRBV13,-,TRBJ2-1,-,TGTGCCAGCAGCTTAGTGACCACGCACAATGAGCAGTTCTTC,CASSLVTTHNEQFF
TRBV24-1,-,TRBJ2-1,TRBD1,TGTGCCACCAGCGACAGGGGAGAGGGATTCAATGAGCAGTTCTTC,CATSDRGEGFNEQFF
TRBV14,many,TRBJ1-6,-,TGTGCCAGCAGCCAAGGCAGGGGAGGGTTTTATTCCCTCCACTTT,CASSQGRGGFYSLHF
TRBV2,medium-sized,TRBJ2-7,TRBD2,TGTGCCAGCAGTGAGGGACTAGCGGGAGGCTACGAGCAGTACTTC,CASSEGLAGGYEQYF
TRBV29-1,-,TRBJ1-1,TRBD1,TGCAGCGTTGCGTCGGGGGGACAGGGGGGGACTGAAGCTTTCTTT,CSVASGGQGGTEAFF
TRBV18,-,TRBJ1-4,-,TGTGCCAGCTCACCTGGGGCCGCAGGGGCTAATGAAAAACTGTTTTTT,CASSPGAAGANEKLFF
TRBV13,-,TRBJ2-7,-,TGTGCCAGCAGCTCATACGGGGAGATCTACGAGCAGTACTTC,CASSSYGEIYEQYF